This TCR beta chain was captured in a study of response to subunit inactivated influenza vaccine. Germline V gene data show CDR1 as SEHNR and CDR2 as FQNEAQ (reference sequence). This CDR3 region has 12 residues. V lost 6 bases and J lost 5, with 7 bases in between. TCRdb recomputed calls from the RT-PCR reads with MiXCR, one row per CDR3 protein. The repertoire holds around 490,000 distinct CDR3 sequences, with about 7.6% as singletons. The rearrangement uses TRBV7-9 and TRBJ2-2; no reliable D call. Sequenced material: PBMCs from blood, taken less than 30 months after vaccination. This TCR derives from a man between 50 and 69 years old who received an inactivated influenza vaccine. CDR3 residues: CASRGFTGELFF. The CDR3, as DNA: TGTGCCAGCAGGGGCTTTACCGGGGAGCTGTTTTTT.